A selection of T cell receptor beta chains follows, all from one sample in a study of Ad26.COV2.S vaccination and SARS-CoV-2 variants. The assay was immunoSEQ multiplex PCR, and TCRdb's table has in-frame clones only and misses some. The sample records 400,000 to 500,000 clones, 89% being singletons. The sample here was peripheral blood, taken in a trial of Ad26.COV2.S vaccine versus placebo. The receptors here all came from a person between 18 and 59 years old who received the Ad26.COV2.S COVID-19 vaccine or a placebo. Each CDR3 is given with its conserved first and last residue. The D gene is left open where the match is weak. Part of the rows lack a size; the others show once, few, many or a class for expanded clones.

v_call,clone_size,d_call,j_call,cdr3_nt,cdr3_aa
TRBV27,.,.,TRBJ1-3,TGTGCCAGCAGTTTATTGGAGGGGGGGAGAAACACCATATATTTT,CASSLLEGGRNTIYF
TRBV2,.,TRBD1,TRBJ2-3,TGTGCCAGCAGCGGACAGGGAGATACGCAGTATTTT,CASSGQGDTQYF
TRBV9,.,.,TRBJ2-7,TGTGCCAGCAGCACGGGACCGGGCCACACCTACGAGCAGTACTTC,CASSTGPGHTYEQYF
TRBV6-5,.,TRBD1,TRBJ1-4,TGTGCCAGCAGGAGACAGGGGGAAGCTAATGAAAAACTGTTTTTT,CASRRQGEANEKLFF
TRBV5-4,once,.,TRBJ2-2,TGTGCCAGCAGCTCGGGGTCCAGGCCCGGGGAGCTGTTTTTT,CASSSGSRPGELFF
TRBV7-3,.,.,TRBJ2-1,TGTGCCAGTCATCCCTTCCGCGGGACGGGTCATTGGTGGGACAGAAATGAGCAGTTCTTC,CASHPFRGTGHWWDRNEQFF
TRBV19,.,TRBD1,TRBJ1-1,TGTGCCAGTAGTTCGGACAGGCCACCGAACACTGAAGCTTTCTTT,CASSSDRPPNTEAFF
TRBV4-2,.,.,TRBJ2-2,TGTGCCAGCAGCCATGGCCCTAGCGCGAACACCGGGGAGCTGTTTTTT,CASSHGPSANTGELFF
TRBV18,.,TRBD2,TRBJ2-3,TGTGCCAGCTCACCACAGACCCGGACTAGCGGGACTCGGCCGGGCCAGTATTTT,CASSPQTRTSGTRPGQYF
TRBV2,.,.,TRBJ1-1,TGTGCCAGCAAACAACTCGTCGGCGGTACTGAAGCTTTCTTT,CASKQLVGGTEAFF
TRBV9,.,.,TRBJ1-1,TGTGCCAGCAGCGTAGGGGGACAGAACACTGAAGCTTTCTTT,CASSVGGQNTEAFF
TRBV7-2,.,.,TRBJ2-6,TGTGCCAGCAGCTACTTGGACCTCGCGGGGGCCAACGTCCTGACTTTC,CASSYLDLAGANVLTF
TRBV7-2,.,TRBD2,TRBJ2-1,TGTGCCAGCAGCTTAGGGGACGGGCCGGGAGGCCTGTTCTTC,CASSLGDGPGGLFF
TRBV5-5,.,TRBD2,TRBJ2-7,TGTGCCAGCAGGAGTTGGACTAGCGGGGATTCCTACGAGCAGTACTTC,CASRSWTSGDSYEQYF
TRBV6-2/TRBV6-3,.,.,TRBJ2-1,TGTGCCAGCAGTTACGACGTCCCCAATGAGCAGTTCTTC,CASSYDVPNEQFF
TRBV2,.,.,TRBJ1-2,TGTGCCAGCAGTGACCAGGGATCATCCGACGGCTACACCTTC,CASSDQGSSDGYTF
TRBV14,.,TRBD1,TRBJ2-5,TGTGCCAGCAGCCAAGATTATTACAGGGGACAAGGTCAAGAGACCCAGTACTTC,CASSQDYYRGQGQETQYF
TRBV7-8,.,.,TRBJ2-1,TGTGCCAGCAGCTTATTACCGGGATCCTACAATGAGCAGTTCTTC,CASSLLPGSYNEQFF
TRBV7-2,once,TRBD1,TRBJ1-2,TGTGCCAGCAGCCCACTGACAGGGACCTATGGCTACACCTTC,CASSPLTGTYGYTF
TRBV19,.,TRBD2,TRBJ2-5,TGTGCCAGTAGTATTGAGCGGGGGGGTTCGGAGACCCAGTACTTC,CASSIERGGSETQYF
TRBV18,.,.,TRBJ2-7,TGTGCCAGCTCACCTCAAAGTAGGGATTCCTACGAGCAGTACTTC,CASSPQSRDSYEQYF
TRBV5-6,.,.,TRBJ2-1,TGTGCCAGCAGCCCCCAACGGGAGAGGGGGGGTGAGCAGTTCTTC,CASSPQRERGGEQFF
TRBV27,.,.,TRBJ2-1,TGTGCCAGCATCGGGTTCAATGAGCAGTTCTTC,CASIGFNEQFF
TRBV11-3,few,TRBD1,TRBJ2-1,TGTGCCAGCGGGGACAGGCGATTCAATGAGCAGTTCTTC,CASGDRRFNEQFF
TRBV9,.,.,TRBJ2-1,TGTGCCAGCAGCCCCCGATCGGGTTCCTACAATGAGCAGTTCTTC,CASSPRSGSYNEQFF
TRBV1,.,.,TRBJ2-5,TGCACCAGCATCGCCATGACTAGCGGGGTACAAGAGACCCAGTACTTC,CTSIAMTSGVQETQYF
TRBV5-1,.,.,TRBJ1-4,TGCGCCAGCAGCTCCGAGGGGGCAACTAATGAAAAACTGTTTTTT,CASSSEGATNEKLFF
TRBV7-9,few,.,TRBJ2-7,TGTGCCAGCAGCACGGGGTACGAGCAGTACTTC,CASSTGYEQYF
TRBV12-3/TRBV12-4,.,.,TRBJ2-5,TGTGCCAGCATGGTGGAGTACCAAGAGACCCAGTACTTC,CASMVEYQETQYF
TRBV30,.,TRBD2,TRBJ2-5,TGTGCCTGGAGTATCCTAGCGGGACGAGAGACCCAGTACTTC,CAWSILAGRETQYF
TRBV7-2,once,TRBD2,TRBJ2-5,TGTGCCAGCAGCCAACGACTAGCGGGGGACTCCGGCGAGACCCAGTACTTC,CASSQRLAGDSGETQYF
TRBV19,.,.,TRBJ1-3,TGTGCCAGTAGTATCGAAGTCACCCCTGGAAACACCATATATTTT,CASSIEVTPGNTIYF
TRBV2,.,.,TRBJ2-5,TGTGCCAGCAATTTCATAGGACTCAAGGGGGAGACCCAGTACTTC,CASNFIGLKGETQYF
TRBV7-8,.,.,TRBJ2-2,TGTGCCAGCAGCTTAGATGGCTACGGGGAGCTGTTTTTT,CASSLDGYGELFF
TRBV4-3,.,.,TRBJ2-7,TGCGCCAGCAGCCAAGCTCGCGGACGGGGCTACGAGCAGTACTTC,CASSQARGRGYEQYF
TRBV29-1,.,.,TRBJ1-1,TGCAGCGTTGGCCGGCACGGATCCGAGGGACAAAACACTGAAGCTTTCTTT,CSVGRHGSEGQNTEAFF
TRBV5-1,.,.,TRBJ1-6,TGCGCCAGCAGCTTGGGTTCGGGGTTTGCTTCACCCCTCCACTTT,CASSLGSGFASPLHF
TRBV12-5,.,.,TRBJ1-1,TGTGCTAGTGGCTGGGGAGAAAGCGAAGCTTTCTTT,CASGWGESEAFF
TRBV2,.,.,TRBJ1-5,TGTGCCAGCAGTCGGGAGCTGCCCGCCAATCAGCCCCAGCATTTT,CASSRELPANQPQHF
TRBV10-2,.,TRBD1,TRBJ2-3,TGCGCCAGCAGCAGACAGGGGGGGCGGGATACGCAGTATTTT,CASSRQGGRDTQYF
TRBV24-1,.,.,TRBJ2-7,TGTGCCACCAGTGATTTGGGACCGGGCGACAACGGCTACGAGCAGTACTTC,CATSDLGPGDNGYEQYF
TRBV7-9,few,.,TRBJ1-4,TGTGCCAGCAGCTTAAATGAAAAACTGTTTTTT,CASSLNEKLFF
TRBV9,once,TRBD1,TRBJ2-3,TGTGCCAGCAGCTTACAGGGGCCAGGCACAGATACGCAGTATTTT,CASSLQGPGTDTQYF
TRBV19,.,.,TRBJ1-6,TGTGCCAGTAGTATTCTGACTCCCAATTCACCCCTCCACTTT,CASSILTPNSPLHF
TRBV27,.,.,TRBJ2-3,TGTGCCAGCAGTCAAGGGACACCAGATACGCAGTATTTT,CASSQGTPDTQYF
TRBV7-3,.,TRBD1,TRBJ1-2,TGTGCCAGCAGCCCCGGACAGGGCGAAGGCTACACCTTC,CASSPGQGEGYTF
TRBV25-1,.,.,TRBJ1-2,TGTGCCAGCAGTGACCCGGGACAAGCAAGGGTGTACACCTTC,CASSDPGQARVYTF
TRBV2,.,TRBD1,TRBJ1-1,TGTGCCAGCAGCGCACAGGGGGAGAACACTGAAGCTTTCTTT,CASSAQGENTEAFF